The 29 T cell receptor beta chains presented below share a single source sample, sequenced in a study of T cells in Graves' hyperthyroidism and ophthalmopathy. RNA transcripts yielded amplified TCR beta CDR3 regions. The HTBI primer set was used in a first-round RT-PCR of the TCR CDR3. One entry per CDR3 protein, called by TCRdb with MiXCR from the multiplex PCR reads. Among fewer than 750,000 distinct CDR3 sequences listed, roughly 14% were seen once. Sequencing was performed on blood. These receptors all come from a woman between 40 and 50 years old with Graves' ophthalmopathy.

This clonotype was observed a few times. The V call is TRBV29-1, the J call TRBJ2-6; 8 bases map to TRBD1. Germline V gene sequence: CDR1 SQVTM, CDR2 ANQGSEA. The J segment lost 4 bases and the V segment lost 0 bases, leaving 5 bases of the junction unmatched. The CDR3 runs to 16 residues. This chain's CDR3 is CSVEDSQGAGANVLTF. The CDR3 bases are TGCAGCGTTGAAGACTCCCAGGGGGCCGGGGCCAACGTCCTGACTTTC.

This clonotype was seen many times. The chain joins TRBV28 to TRBJ2-7; TRBD1 agrees at 9 bases. V shed 6 bases and J 5 bases; nucleotides not matched to a gene: 17. The CDR3 consists of 17 residues. The germline V gene has CDR1 MDHEN and CDR2 SYDVKM. In DNA form, the CDR3 reads TGTGCCAGCAGCTTCCCCATGGAGCCGGGGACAGGGAACGAGCAGTACTTC. This gives the protein CASSFPMEPGTGNEQYF.

This clonotype occurred once. The chain uses TRBV12-3 or TRBV12-4 and TRBJ2-7, with D perhaps assigned TRBD1 or TRBD2 (5 bases each). The CDR3 totals 16 residues. Deletions cut 4 bases from V and 2 bases from J, with 18 bases between. The CDR3 DNA reads TGTGCCAGCAGTTCCCCGGTGAGGGGTCCAGCCTACGAGCAGTACTTC. It is translated as CASSSPVRGPAYEQYF.

This clonotype was recorded many times. This chain uses TRBV6-5 with TRBJ2-7; D gene uncertain. V shed 0 bases and J shed 2 bases, with 17 bases lying between them. CDR3 length equals 17 residues. CDR1 and CDR2 from the germline V gene are MNHEY and SVGAGI. This CDR3 reads CASSYSGVGFIPYEQYF. The CDR3 coding sequence is TGTGCCAGCAGTTACTCGGGTGTGGGGTTTATACCCTACGAGCAGTACTTC.

This chain links TRBV6-2 or TRBV6-3 with TRBJ2-5; 8 nucleotides line up with TRBD1. The CDR3 is 16 residues long. CDR1 MNHEY and CDR2 SVGEGT come from the germline V gene. The V segment lost 2 bases and the J segment 5 bases; nucleotides outside the gene matches: 10. This chain's CDR3 is CASSYTPQGARETQYF. The CDR3 bases are TGTGCCAGCAGTTACACCCCGCAGGGGGCGCGGGAGACCCAGTACTTC.

This clonotype was seen repeatedly, ten times or more. V is TRBV15 and J is TRBJ1-1; weak D call: TRBD1 (5 bases). CDR3 size: 16 residues. Trimming removed 3 bases from V and 0 bases from J, with 14 bases in between. Germline CDR1 LNHNV, CDR2 YYDKDF (reference sequence). The CDR3 here is CATSSPARELNTEAFF. For the CDR3, the DNA is TGTGCCACCAGCAGCCCGGCCAGGGAATTGAACACTGAAGCTTTCTTT. Full variable domain (missing parts from reference TRBV15 and TRBJ1-1): DAMVIQNPRYQVTQFGKPVTLSCSQTLNHNVMYWYQQKSSQAPKLLFHYYDKDFNNEADTPDNFQSRRPNTSFCFLDIRSPGLGDTAMYLCATSSPARELNTEAFFGQGTRLTVV.

This clonotype was observed at least ten times. The rearrangement uses TRBV6-5 and TRBJ2-7; D may be TRBD2 (5 bases). V dropped 2 bases and J dropped 5 bases, with 10 bases sitting between them. Germline V lookup: CDR1 MNHEY, CDR2 SVGAGI. The CDR3 totals 13 residues. CDR3 protein: CASSYRTGDEQYF. CDR3 nucleotides: TGTGCCAGCAGTTACCGGACTGGGGACGAGCAGTACTTC.

In its sample, this clonotype was seen many times. The chain combines TRBV28 with TRBJ1-2, with D perhaps TRBD1 (6 bases). The CDR3 sequence is 17 residues long. Trimming cost V 3 bases and J 3 bases, with 20 bases left between them. Germline V CDR1 and CDR2: MDHEN, SYDVKM. The CDR3 bases are TGTGCCAGCAGTTTCGGGGTCTTTGGGGGGCTGGACTATGGCTACACCTTC. As protein: CASSFGVFGGLDYGYTF.

As regards this clonotype: This clone may be a read error of a much larger clone one base away. V and J are TRBV27 and TRBJ2-7, with TRBD1 identical over 9 bases. The CDR3 is 15 amino acids. Germline lookup yields CDR1 MNHEY and CDR2 SMNVEV (reference sequence). J was trimmed by 2 bases and V by 10 bases; bases with no gene match: 12. CDR3 in amino acids: CANRFQQGATYEQYF. Written as DNA, the CDR3 is TGTGCCAACAGATTTCAACAGGGGGCCACCTACGAGCAGTACTTC.

The table lists this clonotype with many counts. The chain has TRBV6-5 and TRBJ2-7; D is uncertain. This CDR3 spans 13 amino acids. The V end was cut by 5 bases, the J end by 4 bases, with 12 bases between. The germline V gene encodes CDR1 MNHEY and CDR2 SVGAGI. The chain's CDR3 is CASSPLDGYEQYF. In nucleotides, the CDR3 is TGTGCCAGCAGTCCATTGGACGGGTACGAGCAGTACTTC.

This clonotype is classed as medium-sized. This chain joins TRBV10-2 and TRBJ2-4; unclear D gene. Germline CDR1 is WSHSY and CDR2 is SAAADI. The V end lost 1 base, the J end lost 5 bases, and 12 bases lay between the germline ends. This CDR3 contains 15 residues. The CDR3 loop reads CASSEWSTVQNIQYF. CDR3 nucleotides: TGCGCCAGCAGTGAGTGGAGTACTGTACAAAACATTCAGTACTTC.

On this clonotype: Since a much larger clone is just one base distant, this may be a read error. The chain links TRBV28 to TRBJ2-2; D remains ambiguous. CDR3 length equals 15 residues. Germline V gene lookup returns CDR1 MDHEN and CDR2 SYDVKM. The CDR3 loop is CASSTGSGYTEELFF. CDR3 bases: TGTGCCAGCAGTACTGGTAGTGGATACACCGAGGAGCTGTTTTTT.

This clonotype was observed many times. V usage is TRBV6-6 and J usage is TRBJ2-2, with D unresolved. The V gene lost 6 bases and the J gene lost 4 bases, with 12 bases spanning the gap. The CDR3 is 14 residues long. Germline values: CDR1 MNHNY, CDR2 SVGAGI (reference sequence). This CDR3 reads CASRGTRGTGELFF. The CDR3 nucleotides are TGTGCCAGCAGGGGAACTCGTGGCACCGGGGAGCTGTTTTTT.

This clonotype was counted at least ten times. This chain uses TRBV28 with TRBJ1-2; no clear D gene. CDR1 and CDR2 from the germline V gene are MDHEN and SYDVKM. This CDR3 is built from 13 residues. With 7 bases removed from V and 2 bases from J, the gap between germline ends came to 11 bases. The CDR3 nucleotides are TGTGCCAGCAAAACAATCCTGAACTATGGCTACACCTTC. Protein: CASKTILNYGYTF.

This clonotype was observed many times. The V gene is TRBV12-3 or TRBV12-4, the J gene TRBJ1-1, with TRBD1 as a possible D gene (5 bases). CDR3 length: 14 residues. Deletions cut 6 bases from V and 2 bases from J, with 13 bases between. CDR3: CASRQQVVNTEAFF. CDR3 coding DNA: TGTGCCAGCAGGCAACAGGTCGTTAACACTGAAGCTTTCTTT.

This sequence joins TRBV5-1 and TRBJ2-2, with D tentatively TRBD2 (6 bases). V lost 4 bases, J lost 8 bases, and 21 bases lay in between. The germline gives CDR1 SGHRS, CDR2 YFSETQ. CDR3 length: 16 amino acids. This CDR3 reads CASSGEHGGNIGELFF. The CDR3 DNA reads as TGCGCCAGCAGCGGGGAGCACGGCGGGAATATTGGGGAGCTGTTTTTT. Drawing the rest from reference TRBV5-1 and TRBJ2-2, the complete variable domain is KAGVTQTPRYLIKTRGQQVTLSCSPISGHRSVSWYQQTPGQGLQFLFEYFSETQRNKGNFPGRFSGRQFSNSRSEMNVSTLELGDSALYLCASSGEHGGNIGELFFGEGSRLTVL.

The chain is built from TRBV12-3 or TRBV12-4 and TRBJ1-1; D is perhaps TRBD1 (5 bases). Trimming shortened V by 6 bases and J by 8 bases, and 10 bases separated the two germline ends. There are 11 residues in the CDR3. This CDR3 is CASRVPGEAFF. The CDR3 coding sequence is TGTGCCAGCAGGGTTCCAGGGGAAGCTTTCTTT.

The genes are TRBV3-1 and TRBJ2-5; 8 bases are shared with TRBD1. CDR3 length: 15 amino acids. Germline lookup yields CDR1 LGHDT and CDR2 YNNKEL (reference sequence). Losses at the gene ends were 6 bases for V and 3 bases for J; bases not matched to a gene: 9. The CDR3 DNA sequence: TGTGCCAGCAGAGACCCGGACAGGGCTGAAGAGACCCAGTACTTC. Translation: CASRDPDRAEETQYF.

This clonotype was counted at least ten times. This chain joins TRBV27 and TRBJ2-5; 8 bases line up with TRBD2. CDR1 is MNHEY and CDR2 is SMNVEV in the germline V gene (reference sequence). The V gene end was trimmed by 5 bases and the J gene end by 5 bases; junction bases not matched to a gene: 7. This CDR3 comprises 14 residues. CDR3 protein: CASSTTSAWETQYF. CDR3 coding DNA: TGTGCCAGCAGTACGACTAGCGCCTGGGAGACCCAGTACTTC.

This clonotype was seen repeatedly, ten times or more. V is TRBV7-2 and J is TRBJ2-7; 8 nucleotides match TRBD2. J lost 1 base, V lost 3 bases, and 11 bases had no gene match. Germline CDR1 and CDR2: SGHTA and FQGNSA. The length of the CDR3 is 17 residues. CDR3 loop: CASSFGRAGDGSYEQYF. As DNA, the CDR3 is TGTGCCAGCAGCTTTGGGAGAGCGGGAGATGGGTCCTACGAGCAGTACTTC.

Many counts were recorded for this clonotype. The V call is TRBV19, the J call TRBJ1-5; 9 nucleotides agree with TRBD1. The CDR3 has 15 residues. From germline, CDR1 is LNHDA and CDR2 SQIVND (reference sequence). The V gene end was trimmed by 4 bases and the J gene end by 5 bases; junction bases not matched to a gene: 6. The CDR3 DNA reads TGTGCCAGTAGTACCGATACAGGGGGCGATCAGCCCCAGCATTTT. Protein: CASSTDTGGDQPQHF.

The chain has TRBV6-1 and TRBJ1-2, with a weak D call TRBD1 (6 bases). The germline gives CDR1 MNHNS, CDR2 SASEGT. The CDR3 is 16 residues long. The V end was cut by 8 bases, the J end by 0 bases, with 19 bases between. CDR3 amino acids: CASYGGRFPSNYGYTF. CDR3 sequence (DNA): TGTGCCAGCTACGGGGGGCGCTTCCCCTCTAACTATGGCTACACCTTC.

The rearrangement links TRBV28 to TRBJ2-7; TRBD2 agrees at 9 bases. V dropped 4 bases and J dropped 2; count of bases not matched to a gene: 6. The CDR3 has 15 amino acids. Looked up from germline, CDR1 is MDHEN and CDR2 is SYDVKM. CDR3 residues: CASSSSGMLTYEQYF. The CDR3 DNA reads as TGTGCCAGCAGTTCTAGCGGGATGTTAACCTACGAGCAGTACTTC.

Ten or more counts support this clonotype. This CDR3 is CSARDGRLAGYEQYF. DNA of the CDR3: TGCAGTGCTAGAGATGGGCGACTAGCGGGTTACGAGCAGTACTTC. This chain connects TRBV20-1 to TRBJ2-7, with 10 bases lining up with TRBD2. The ends lost 0 bases at V and 4 bases at J; junction bases unmatched: 6. This CDR3 is 15 amino acids long. Germline CDR1 is DFQATT and CDR2 is SNEGSKA (reference sequence).

This clonotype has ten or more counts. This chain connects TRBV7-2 to TRBJ1-5; 7 bases line up with TRBD1. Germline V gene data show CDR1 as SGHTA and CDR2 as FQGNSA. This CDR3 is 13 amino acids long. Unmatched junction bases numbered 6, after V lost 6 bases and J lost 7 bases. The DNA of the CDR3 is TGTGCCAGCAGTTTGACAGGGAGGCAGCCCCAGCATTTT. This gives the protein CASSLTGRQPQHF.

This clonotype showed up just a few times. The rearrangement joins TRBV29-1 to TRBJ1-5; 7 nucleotides agree with TRBD1. This CDR3 spans 13 amino acids. CDR1 is SQVTM and CDR2 is ANQGSEA in the germline V gene. V lost 7 bases and J lost 1; bases outside the gene matches: 4. This CDR3 is CSAQGQSNQPQHF. CDR3 nucleotides: TGCAGCGCCCAGGGACAGAGCAATCAGCCCCAGCATTTT.

This clonotype was seen a few times. The rearrangement uses TRBV6-2 or TRBV6-3 and TRBJ2-3, with D hard to call. V shed 7 bases and J shed 5 bases, with 13 bases lying between them. CDR3 size: 13 residues. CDR1 MNHEY and CDR2 SVGEGT come from the germline V gene. Written as DNA, the CDR3 is TGTGCCAGCACCCCGGCCAGCGAAGATACGCAGTATTTT. Translating it yields CASTPASEDTQYF.

This clonotype appeared many times. The rearrangement joins TRBV27 to TRBJ1-5; D remains ambiguous. CDR1 is MNHEY and CDR2 is SMNVEV in the germline V gene (reference sequence). This CDR3 has 15 amino acids. Trimming left V 2 bases short and J 3 bases short, with 11 bases between. The CDR3 DNA follows: TGTGCCAGCAGTTTACGGCAGGCGCTCAATCAGCCCCAGCATTTT. Its protein product is CASSLRQALNQPQHF.

This clonotype was seen ten or more times. The V and J genes are TRBV6-5 and TRBJ2-7, with 7 nucleotides matching TRBD1. V dropped 7 bases and J dropped 5; count of bases not matched to a gene: 14. Per germline, CDR1 MNHEY and CDR2 SVGAGI. CDR3 length: 15 amino acids. The CDR3 region is CASKITGEASHEQYF. The CDR3 coding sequence is TGTGCCAGCAAGATTACAGGGGAAGCGAGTCACGAGCAGTACTTC.